This entry features one TCR beta chain sequence. This sample is part of a study of blood T cell repertoires in COVID-19. Method: immunoSEQ multiplex PCR; TCRdb's copy keeps in-frame clones and lacks some. The data contain about 110,000 clones, over 65% of them singletons. From germline, CDR1 is SQVTM and CDR2 ANQGSEA. The V and J ends lost 3 bases and 1 base respectively, with 11 bases between them. The CDR3 has 14 residues. Sequenced material: peripheral blood. This clonotype originated in a woman aged 80 or older with acute or convalescent COVID-19. The chain uses TRBV29-1 and TRBJ2-3, with D unclear. For the CDR3, the DNA is TGCAGCGTTGACAGGTCCTCCGGCACAGATACGCAGTATTTT. Encoded protein: CSVDRSSGTDTQYF.